Shown below are 27 T cell receptor beta chains from a single sample sequenced in a study of blood T cell repertoires in COVID-19. Libraries were prepared by immunoSEQ multiplex PCR; TCRdb keeps only in-frame clonotypes and omits some of them. This table has a few hundred thousand clones, approximately 84% appearing once. Sequencing was done on a sample of PBMCs or T cells enriched from blood (not recorded which). These receptors all come from a woman aged 30 to 39 who had recovered from COVID-19.

The genes are TRBV10-3 and TRBJ1-5; 10 bases align to TRBD1. The CDR3 totals 15 residues. The germline gives CDR1 ENHRY, CDR2 SYGVKD. After removal of 10 bases from V and 1 base from J, the junction contained 7 bases not matched to a gene. The DNA of the CDR3 is TGTGCCACCGAAACGGGACAGGGGAGCAATCAGCCCCAGCATTTT. Translation: CATETGQGSNQPQHF.

To note about this clone: Other DNA sequences within the sample encode an identical CDR3. V and J are TRBV19 and TRBJ2-1; no clear D. Per germline, CDR1 LNHDA and CDR2 SQIVND (reference sequence). The CDR3 is 14 residues long. Trimming took off 2 bases at V and 0 bases at J, with 5 bases between the two ends. The CDR3 protein is CASSISDSYNEQFF. CDR3 nucleotides: TGTGCCAGTAGTATAAGCGACTCCTACAATGAGCAGTTCTTC.

The chain joins TRBV5-1 to TRBJ1-1; the D gene is possibly TRBD1 (5 bases). CDR1 is SGHRS, CDR2 YFSETQ, per germline. The CDR3 loop spans 14 amino acids. V lost 0 bases, J lost 11 bases, and 17 bases lay in between. The DNA of the CDR3 is TGCGCCAGCAGCTTGGACCCCCAGGGAGGGTTGGCTTTCTTT. Amino acids: CASSLDPQGGLAFF.

The V and J genes are TRBV27 and TRBJ1-1, with D maybe TRBD1 (5 bases). V gave up 0 bases and J gave up 4 bases, with 6 bases separating them. CDR3 length equals 13 residues. The germline V gene has CDR1 MNHEY and CDR2 SMNVEV (reference sequence). CDR3 loop: CASSLSRGTEAFF. The CDR3 coding sequence is TGTGCCAGCAGTTTATCAAGGGGCACTGAAGCTTTCTTT.

The J gene is TRBJ1-2, the V gene TRBV2; no clear D. V lost 7 bases and J lost 4, with 13 bases in between. In germline, CDR1 is SNHLY, CDR2 FYNNEI. The length of the CDR3 is 13 residues. The CDR3 reads CASTKDLSYGYTF. The CDR3, as DNA: TGTGCCAGCACCAAAGATCTAAGCTATGGCTACACCTTC.

Written as DNA, the CDR3 is TGTGCCAGCAGCTTCCGGTCAGGGGTAACGAACACTGAAGCTTTCTTT. Protein: CASSFRSGVTNTEAFF. V and J are TRBV5-5 and TRBJ1-1, with D possibly matching TRBD1 (6 bases). Germline CDR1 and CDR2: SGHKS and YYEKEE (reference sequence). The length of the CDR3 is 16 residues. Trimming left V 2 bases short and J 1 base short, with 15 bases between. The entire variable domain, with the rest obtained from reference TRBV5-5 and TRBJ1-1, is as follows: DAGVTQSPTHLIKTRGQQVTLRCSPISGHKSVSWYQQVLGQGPQFIFQYYEKEERGRGNFPDRFSARQFPNYSSELNVNALLLGDSALYLCASSFRSGVTNTEAFFGQGTRLTVV.

This chain joins TRBV29-1 and TRBJ2-1; 8 positions agree with TRBD2. Trimming cost V 3 bases and J 8 bases; bases outside gene matches: 12. From germline, CDR1 is SQVTM and CDR2 ANQGSEA. CDR3 size: 15 residues. CDR3 in amino acids: CSVDSGRRAVYEQFF. CDR3 nucleotides: TGCAGCGTTGACAGCGGGAGAAGAGCCGTCTATGAGCAGTTCTTC.

The chain carries TRBV9 and TRBJ1-3; 8 nucleotides align to TRBD1. This CDR3 has 16 amino acids. J lost 4 bases, V lost 3 bases, and 9 bases had no gene match. Germline loops: CDR1 SGDLS, CDR2 YYNGEE. Here the CDR3 reads CASSARRTGSGNTIYF. CDR3 DNA: TGTGCCAGCAGCGCCCGAAGGACAGGGTCCGGAAACACCATATATTTT. Drawing the rest from reference TRBV9 and TRBJ1-3, the complete variable domain is DSGVTQTPKHLITATGQRVTLRCSPRSGDLSVYWYQQSLDQGLQFLIQYYNGEERAKGNILERFSAQQFPDLHSELNLSSLELGDSALYFCASSARRTGSGNTIYFGEGSWLTVV.

The chain is built from TRBV7-9 and TRBJ2-1; a weak D match, TRBD2 (6 bases). V lost 5 bases and J 3 bases, leaving 17 bases between the germline ends. There are 16 residues in the CDR3. The germline V gene has CDR1 SEHNR and CDR2 FQNEAQ (reference sequence). Written as DNA, the CDR3 is TGTGCCAGCAGCCCCGCGTGGGGGGAGAGCTACAATGAGCAGTTCTTC. Translated, it gives CASSPAWGESYNEQFF.

J is TRBJ2-2 and V is TRBV19; D is possibly TRBD1 (6 bases). The CDR3 is 16 residues long. Germline CDR1 LNHDA, CDR2 SQIVND (reference sequence). Trimming pared 10 bases from V and 4 bases from J, leaving 22 bases between. For the CDR3, the DNA is TGTGCCACCACCCCCGGCAGGGGAAAAGTCACCGGGGAGCTGTTTTTT. It translates to CATTPGRGKVTGELFF.

The CDR3 region is CASSSGHGFGTEAFF. CDR3 DNA: TGTGCCAGCAGCTCGGGACACGGCTTTGGCACTGAAGCTTTCTTT. This chain uses TRBV5-8 with TRBJ1-1, with D possibly matching TRBD1 (6 bases). This CDR3 has 15 amino acids. V was clipped by 3 bases and J by 4 bases, with 16 bases between them. Germline CDR1 reads SGHTS; CDR2 reads YDEGEE. The full variable domain, its missing parts supplied by reference TRBV5-8 and TRBJ1-1, is EAGVTQSPTHLIKTRGQQATLRCSPISGHTSVYWYQQALGLGLQFLLWYDEGEERNRGNFPPRFSGRQFPNYSSELNVNALELEDSALYLCASSSGHGFGTEAFFGQGTRLTVV.

The chain couples TRBV5-1 to TRBJ2-3; 7 positions match TRBD2. The CDR3 contains 15 residues. V shed 5 bases, J shed 0 bases, and the junction held 6 bases outside the gene matches. Germline CDR1 reads SGHRS; CDR2 reads YFSETQ. CDR3 sequence reads: CASSSSGGSTDTQYF. CDR3 DNA: TGCGCCAGCAGTTCCTCGGGGGGTAGCACAGATACGCAGTATTTT. The whole variable domain, remainder taken from reference TRBV5-1 and TRBJ2-3, is KAGVTQTPRYLIKTRGQQVTLSCSPISGHRSVSWYQQTPGQGLQFLFEYFSETQRNKGNFPGRFSGRQFSNSRSEMNVSTLELGDSALYLCASSSSGGSTDTQYFGPGTRLTVL.

The genes are TRBV11-2 and TRBJ2-3; TRBD2 might be the D (6 bases). The germline V gene has CDR1 SGHAT and CDR2 FQNNGV. The CDR3 has 15 amino acids. Trimming removed 6 bases from V and 2 bases from J, with 15 bases in between. CDR3 sequence reads: CASRIGSGNTDTQYF. CDR3 DNA sequence: TGTGCCAGCAGAATCGGGAGTGGGAACACAGATACGCAGTATTTT.

V usage is TRBV11-1 and J usage is TRBJ2-1, with D possibly matching TRBD2 (6 bases). The germline CDR1 and CDR2 sequences are SGHAT and FQDESV (reference sequence). This CDR3 has 14 residues. V was cut by 2 bases and J by 4 bases, with 9 bases left in between. The CDR3 loop reads CASSLRLGYNEQFF. As DNA, the CDR3 is TGTGCCAGCAGCTTAAGACTAGGGTACAATGAGCAGTTCTTC.

The chain recombines TRBV5-1 with TRBJ2-5, with 9 bases fitting TRBD1. In germline, CDR1 is SGHRS, CDR2 YFSETQ. J lost 6 bases, V lost 2 bases, and 5 bases had no gene match. The CDR3 runs 14 residues. The CDR3 DNA follows: TGCGCCAGCAGCTTAGGGACAGGGTTACAGACCCAGTACTTC. Its translation: CASSLGTGLQTQYF.

The count of this clone is one. The J gene is TRBJ1-4, the V gene TRBV28; the D is unclear. The CDR3 is made up of 14 amino acids. CDR1 MDHEN and CDR2 SYDVKM come from the germline V gene. V was clipped by 6 bases and J by 1 base, with 9 bases between them. CDR3 sequence: CASSSPGTNEKLFF. The CDR3 DNA follows: TGTGCCAGCAGCTCCCCGGGAACTAATGAAAAACTGTTTTTT.

The V gene is TRBV19, the J gene TRBJ1-1; 9 positions agree with TRBD1. V lost 6 bases and J lost 4; bases outside the gene matches: 9. CDR3 size: 15 residues. Per germline, CDR1 LNHDA and CDR2 SQIVND (reference sequence). The CDR3 here is CASSIQGAMGTEAFF. CDR3 DNA: TGTGCCAGTAGCATACAGGGGGCGATGGGCACTGAAGCTTTCTTT. The variable domain in full, with the rest retrieved from reference TRBV19 and TRBJ1-1, is DGGITQSPKYLFRKEGQNVTLSCEQNLNHDAMYWYRQDPGQGLRLIYYSQIVNDFQKGDIAEGYSVSREKKESFPLTVTSAQKNPTAFYLCASSIQGAMGTEAFFGQGTRLTVV.

The sample holds one count of this clone. The chain couples TRBV5-4 to TRBJ1-2; D might be TRBD1 (5 bases). From germline, CDR1 is SGHNT and CDR2 YYREEE (reference sequence). The CDR3 has 11 amino acids. With 7 bases removed from V and 8 bases from J, the gap between germline ends came to 12 bases. The CDR3, as DNA: TGTGCCAGCGGGCAGGGAAAAGGCTACACCTTC. The encoded protein is CASGQGKGYTF.

This clone was recorded once. The chain employs TRBV4-2 and TRBJ1-1; no clear D gene. The CDR3 contains 16 residues. Germline V gives CDR1 LGHNA, CDR2 YNFKEQ. V was clipped by 0 bases and J by 1 base, with 12 bases between them. The CDR3 sequence: CASSQDRFQENTEAFF. The DNA for the CDR3 is TGTGCCAGCAGCCAAGATAGGTTTCAGGAGAACACTGAAGCTTTCTTT.

The chain joins TRBV27 to TRBJ2-5; perhaps TRBD1 as D (6 bases). The CDR3 has 12 residues. Per the germline V gene, CDR1 is MNHEY and CDR2 is SMNVEV (reference sequence). Trimming took off 6 bases at V and 4 bases at J, with 9 bases between the two ends. Here the CDR3 reads CASRDSGETQYF. The DNA of the CDR3 is TGTGCCAGCAGGGACAGTGGAGAGACCCAGTACTTC.

The chain combines TRBV7-9 with TRBJ1-4; 7 nucleotides match TRBD1. Germline CDR1 SEHNR, CDR2 FQNEAQ (reference sequence). J was trimmed by 5 bases and V by 6 bases; bases with no gene match: 12. The CDR3 contains 16 residues. The CDR3 DNA reads TGTGCCAGCAGTCTTACCCTTCAGGGGGGCAATGAAAAACTGTTTTTT. Translated: CASSLTLQGGNEKLFF.

The rearrangement links TRBV18 to TRBJ2-7; D is possibly TRBD2 (5 bases). V was shortened by 1 base and J by 2 bases, with 12 bases between the two germline ends. The CDR3 extends over 15 amino acids. Per the germline V gene, CDR1 is KGHSH and CDR2 is LQKENI. The CDR3 DNA follows: TGTGCCAGCTCACCACGGAGGATCAGTCCCTACGAGCAGTACTTC. It codes for CASSPRRISPYEQYF.

The chain links TRBV3-1 (or the pseudogene TRBV3-2) to TRBJ1-5, with D unclear. Trimming took off 1 base at V and 5 bases at J, with 9 bases between the two ends. The CDR3 spans 14 residues. Germline CDR1 is LGHDT and CDR2 is YNNKEL (reference sequence). CDR3 protein: CASSQGRGYQPQHF. The DNA of the CDR3 is TGTGCCAGCAGCCAAGGCCGGGGTTATCAGCCCCAGCATTTT.

The chain is built from TRBV18 and TRBJ1-1; no firm D call. CDR3 length: 15 residues. The germline V gene encodes CDR1 KGHSH and CDR2 LQKENI. The germline V and J ends were trimmed by 2 bases and 2 bases, with 12 bases remaining between them. This CDR3 reads CASSPGQFFNTEAFF. DNA for the CDR3: TGTGCCAGCTCACCAGGGCAGTTTTTTAACACTGAAGCTTTCTTT.

The chain links TRBV7-9 to TRBJ1-2, with unresolved D. V gave up 1 base and J gave up 6 bases, with 12 bases separating them. Germline V lookup: CDR1 SEHNR, CDR2 FQNEAQ (reference sequence). CDR3 length equals 14 residues. CDR3 loop: CASSLGPARDGYTF. For the CDR3, the DNA is TGTGCCAGCAGCTTAGGGCCGGCGCGGGATGGCTACACCTTC.

The chain links TRBV9 to TRBJ1-1, with a possible D match to TRBD1 (6 bases). The CDR3 spans 12 residues. Germline values: CDR1 SGDLS, CDR2 YYNGEE. With 4 bases removed from V and 7 bases from J, the gap between germline ends came to 11 bases. The CDR3 DNA sequence: TGTGCCAGCAGCTCACAGGGAAATGAAGCTTTCTTT. This gives the protein CASSSQGNEAFF.

The CDR3 DNA sequence: TGCGCCAGCAGCGACCGTCCGGAGACTCATTCACCCCTCCACTTT. Translating gives CASSDRPETHSPLHF. J is TRBJ1-6 and V is TRBV5-1; D not resolved. Trimming took off 4 bases at V and 8 bases at J, with 16 bases between the two ends. In germline, CDR1 is SGHRS, CDR2 YFSETQ. The CDR3 has 15 residues.